The sequence of this T cell receptor (beta chain) was determined in a study of blood T cells in healthy people across ages. Notes on the study in general: Diversity estimates from one million T cells were considered underestimates. Naive T cell percentage by flow cytometry tracked strongly with beta diversity.

A note on this clonotype: The antigen remains unidentified.

Roughly 10 milliliters of peripheral blood were drawn from each donor into EDTA-treated tubes. The V end was cut by 6 bases, the J end by 6 bases, with 15 bases between. CDR3 length equals 13 residues. Germline values: CDR1 SGHDN, CDR2 FVKESK. Then a second PCR, running roughly 7 to 11 cycles, was carried out with a sample-barcoded 5' primer and a J-beta primer mix. Per sample, CDR3-containing paired-end reads numbered at least 3 million. TCRdb passed the 5' RACE reads through MiXCR, listing each CDR3 protein once. The sample includes about 1.7 million distinct CDR3 sequences, approximately 28% seen only once; the top ten take 7.7%.

The specimen was blood. This sequence originates from a woman in her thirties in good health. The chain uses TRBV14 and TRBJ2-7, with D unclear. The DNA of the CDR3 is TGTGCCAGCAGTAGGGTCTGGAATGGCGAGCAGTACTTC. It specifies CASSRVWNGEQYF.